What follows is one T cell receptor (beta chain) and its context. The authors sorted CD4+ and CD8+ T cells from PBMCs. The V and J ends lost 3 bases and 4 bases, in that order; junction bases with no gene match: 16. Germline values: CDR1 SQVTM, CDR2 ANQGSEA. This CDR3 comprises 17 residues. The data were obtained in a study of CD8+ T cells in alopecia areata. The wider study: Treatment of the treated patients consisted of oral tofacitinib, 5 to 10 mg twice daily.

It was cDNA, reverse transcribed from extracted RNA, that served as the sequencing template. Sequencing used immunoSEQ multiplex PCR; TCRdb keeps in-frame clones, though not all of them. The data hold 75,000 to 100,000 clones, with around 45% observed a single time. The sequenced material came from CD4+ T cells sorted from blood. This receptor was identified in a human donor with alopecia areata. The chain has TRBV29-1 and TRBJ2-5, with 8 bases matching TRBD2. The CDR3 sequence: CSVDTRGGGGKGETQYF. CDR3 bases: TGCAGCGTTGATACTCGGGGGGGCGGTGGCAAGGGAGAGACCCAGTACTTC.